This T cell receptor (beta chain) was obtained from a study of shared clonotypes between healthy human individuals. The study, taken as a whole, reports: Large sequencing depth failed to make sorted-subset sequencing complete, rarefaction showed.

This clone has only one observation. The antigen is undetermined. Original processing methods: Junction-only sequences produced by ImmunoSEQ had no quality scores, so filtering differed. The assay was immunoSEQ multiplex PCR, and TCRdb's table has in-frame clones only and misses some. V, J and clone size are taken as reported in that table, and D and trimming were inferred from the DNA itself. The repertoire holds approximately 1,500,000 clones, with nearly 99% as singletons. Sequencing used naive CD4+ T cells sorted from blood. Described subset: CD45RA+ positively selected. This TCR derives from a man aged 25-40 years in good health.

The DNA of the CDR3 is TGTGCCAGCAGCCTTATAGCGGGAGCCACCGGGGAGCTGTTTTTT. As protein: CASSLIAGATGELFF. The chain carries TRBV5-4 and TRBJ2-2; TRBD2 matches 9 bases. The V and J ends lost 4 bases and 4 bases, in that order; junction bases with no gene match: 5. Germline V gives CDR1 SGHNT, CDR2 YYREEE (reference sequence). The CDR3 is 15 amino acids.